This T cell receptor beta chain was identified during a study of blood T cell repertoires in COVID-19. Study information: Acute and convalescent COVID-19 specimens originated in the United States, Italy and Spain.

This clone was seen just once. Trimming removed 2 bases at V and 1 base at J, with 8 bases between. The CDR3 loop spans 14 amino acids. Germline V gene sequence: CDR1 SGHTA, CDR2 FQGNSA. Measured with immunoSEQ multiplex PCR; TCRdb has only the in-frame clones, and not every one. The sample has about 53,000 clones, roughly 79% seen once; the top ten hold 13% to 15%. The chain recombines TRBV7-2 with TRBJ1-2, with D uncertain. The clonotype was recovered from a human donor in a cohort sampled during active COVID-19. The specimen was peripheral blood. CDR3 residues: CASSLSQDNYGYTF. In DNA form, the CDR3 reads TGTGCCAGCAGCTTAAGTCAGGATAACTATGGCTACACCTTC.